This is a list of T cell receptor beta chains from one sample in a study of metastatic and nonmetastatic thyroid tumors. With MiXCR, TCRdb called clones anew from the PCR reads. This table has about 33,000 clones, around 15% appearing once. Material for sequencing was blood. The receptors derive from a female donor with papillary thyroid cancer or a benign thyroid nodule (not recorded which). Some clones in this sample may be carry-over from other donors' samples. CDR3s include the opening cysteine and the closing phenylalanine or tryptophan. A D gene is named only where the DNA matches it firmly. Rows give clone size only sometimes, using once, few, many, or a class for an expanded clone.

v_call,clone_size,j_call,d_call,cdr3_nt,cdr3_aa
TRBV5-6,many,TRBJ2-7,TRBD2,TGTGCCAGCAGCTTAGGGACTAGTAGGTACGAGCAGTACTTC,CASSLGTSRYEQYF
TRBV20-1,NA,TRBJ2-1,NA,TGCAGTTCTCTACTAGCAGGTCCCGAGGGGGAGCAGTTCTTC,CSSLLAGPEGEQFF
TRBV3-1,few,TRBJ2-1,TRBD2,TGTGCCAGCAGCCCAATAGCGGGAGGAGGGTCTTTTGAGCAGTTCTTC,CASSPIAGGGSFEQFF
TRBV2,many,TRBJ1-2,NA,TGTGCCAGCAGTGCGGGCAGGAACTATGGCTACACCTTC,CASSAGRNYGYTF
TRBV11-2,many,TRBJ2-1,NA,TGTGCCAGCAGCTTAGAAGCGCAATCCTACAATGAGCAGTTCTTC,CASSLEAQSYNEQFF
TRBV20-1,NA,TRBJ1-1,NA,TGCAGTGCCCCCACGACGGCATCTGAAGCTCTCTTT,CSAPTTASEALF
TRBV7-8,many,TRBJ1-6,NA,TGTGCCAGCAGCTCGACAGGTTCTTATTCACCCCTCCACTTT,CASSSTGSYSPLHF
TRBV19,NA,TRBJ1-5,TRBD1,TGTGCCAGTAGTAGACAGGGACAAGGGGAACAGCCCCAACATTTT,CASSRQGQGEQPQHF
TRBV20-1,many,TRBJ2-5,TRBD2,TGCAGTGCTAGCCCCCTTCTAGCGGGGGGGCAGGAGACCCAGTACTTC,CSASPLLAGGQETQYF
TRBV20-1,medium-sized,TRBJ2-7,NA,TGCAGTGCTAGAGATCCCTCCGAACCCTACGAGCAGTACTTC,CSARDPSEPYEQYF
TRBV11-1,once,TRBJ2-2,NA,TGTGCCAGCAGCTTATTCCCCCCAGGTACGACGACCGGGGAGCTGTTTTTT,CASSLFPPGTTTGELFF
TRBV11-1,many,TRBJ2-1,NA,TGTGCCAGCAGCCCGCGGCGGGCGTACAATGAGCAGTTCTTC,CASSPRRAYNEQFF
TRBV5-4,many,TRBJ2-7,NA,TGTGCCAGCAGCTTGTCCCCGGGGGCCAGTTACGAGCAGTACTTC,CASSLSPGASYEQYF
TRBV5-1,NA,TRBJ2-1,TRBD1,TGCGCCAGCAGCTTGTTGGGTTTTAGGGACAGCGTCTACAATGAGCAGTTCTTC,CASSLLGFRDSVYNEQFF
TRBV9,many,TRBJ2-3,NA,TGTGCCAGCGGGGGGTACAGTAGTACAGATACGCAGTATTTT,CASGGYSSTDTQYF
TRBV5-1,NA,TRBJ2-2,NA,TGCGCCAGCAGCCCCAAAGGTGAAATCGGGGAGCTGTTTTTT,CASSPKGEIGELFF
TRBV2,many,TRBJ2-3,TRBD2,TGTGCCAGCAGTGACTTTGGCGGGGGGTCCACAGATACGCAGTATTTT,CASSDFGGGSTDTQYF
TRBV6-1,medium-sized,TRBJ2-1,TRBD2,TGTGCCAGCAGTTCGGGACTAGCGGACAATGAGCAGTTCTTC,CASSSGLADNEQFF
TRBV20-1,many,TRBJ2-3,NA,TGCAGTGCTAGAGATCCTTGGGGCACAGATACGCAGTATTTT,CSARDPWGTDTQYF
TRBV12-3/TRBV12-4,many,TRBJ2-2,NA,TGTGCCAGCAGTCCGCCTCATTACACCGGGGAGCTGTTTTTT,CASSPPHYTGELFF
TRBV2,many,TRBJ1-6,NA,TGTGCCAGCATTGGGGTCCATAATTCACCCCTCCACTTT,CASIGVHNSPLHF
TRBV29-1,many,TRBJ2-2,NA,TGCAGCGTAGGCGGGATAACAACCGGGGAGCTGTTTTTT,CSVGGITTGELFF
TRBV7-2,NA,TRBJ1-2,NA,TGTGCCAGCAGCTTATCACAGAACTTTAACTATGGCTACACCTTC,CASSLSQNFNYGYTF
TRBV7-3,NA,TRBJ2-2,NA,TGTGCCAGCAGCTTATTCTCTATCGGCGGCGGGGAGCTGTTTTTT,CASSLFSIGGGELFF
TRBV30,NA,TRBJ2-3,TRBD1,TGTGCCTGGAGGGGTGTAAGGGACAGGGCCGAAGGTACGCAGTATTTT,CAWRGVRDRAEGTQYF
TRBV9,NA,TRBJ2-3,NA,TGTGCCAGCAGCGCGAACGTGGGGGAGGACACAGATACGCAGTATTTT,CASSANVGEDTDTQYF
TRBV20-1,many,TRBJ1-1,NA,TGCAGTGCTAGAGTAATGGGGACTGAAGCTTTCTTT,CSARVMGTEAFF
TRBV2,many,TRBJ1-3,NA,TGTGCCAGCAGCGGGGACAACTCTGGAAACACCATATATTTT,CASSGDNSGNTIYF
TRBV6-1,many,TRBJ1-2,NA,TGTGCCAGCAGTGTGGGTGGCTCGGGGGACTATGGCTACACCTTC,CASSVGGSGDYGYTF
TRBV7-6,NA,TRBJ2-7,NA,TGTGCCAGCAGCTTAGGCCGACCTCGTGGGAGACACGAGCAGTACTTC,CASSLGRPRGRHEQYF